These T cell receptor beta chains were read from a single sample in a study of cytomegalovirus exposure and HLA in healthy donors. Here immunoSEQ multiplex PCR was the method, and the copy in TCRdb shows in-frame clones only, minus some. The repertoire has some 90,000 clones, about 96% of them found once; the top ten carry over 0.7%. The sequenced material came from PBMCs. The source is a man between 18 and 35 years old in good health and CMV-seronegative. Both conserved end residues are part of each CDR3. Each record gives: J gene, clone size, V gene, D gene, CDR3 protein, CDR3 DNA. D genes are given only for firm matches. The size entry is marked missing in some rows and otherwise reads once, few, many or a size class.

>TRBJ1-2|.|TRBV6-1|TRBD1
CASSPTGLRDYGYTF
TGTGCCAGCAGTCCGACAGGGCTGCGGGACTATGGCTACACCTTC
>TRBJ2-2|.|TRBV4-3|TRBD2
CASSRGAGTNTGELFF
TGCGCCAGCAGCAGAGGAGCGGGGACGAACACCGGGGAGCTGTTTTTT
>TRBJ2-6|.|TRBV2|.
CASSPRTSTSGANVLTF
TGTGCCAGCAGTCCTAGGACATCTACCTCTGGGGCCAACGTCCTGACTTTC
>TRBJ2-7|.|TRBV28|.
CASSKLYEQYF
TGTGCCAGCAGTAAACTCTACGAGCAGTACTTC
>TRBJ2-3|.|TRBV4-2|TRBD1
CASSREDRAPTDTQYF
TGTGCCAGCAGCCGAGAGGACAGGGCCCCCACAGATACGCAGTATTTT
>TRBJ1-2|.|TRBV9|.
CASSVYDSYGYTF
TGTGCCAGCAGCGTATATGACAGCTATGGCTACACCTTC
>TRBJ1-1|.|TRBV2|TRBD1
CASSEAGQQGFEAFF
TGTGCCAGCAGTGAAGCGGGGCAACAGGGGTTTGAAGCTTTCTTT
>TRBJ1-2|.|TRBV5-1|TRBD1
CASSSGQGPQYYGYTF
TGCGCCAGCAGCTCAGGACAGGGCCCCCAGTACTATGGCTACACCTTC
>TRBJ1-5|.|TRBV27|TRBD1
CASSLEGASNQPQHF
TGTGCCAGCAGTTTAGAGGGGGCTAGCAATCAGCCCCAGCATTTT
>TRBJ2-1|.|TRBV6-5|.
CASSSGTYNEQFF
TGTGCCAGCAGTAGCGGAACCTACAATGAGCAGTTCTTC
>TRBJ2-1|.|TRBV30|TRBD2
CAWSLPGLAGVTSYNEQFF
TGTGCCTGGAGCCTACCGGGACTAGCGGGGGTGACCTCGTACAATGAGCAGTTCTTC
>TRBJ2-7|.|TRBV6-5|TRBD1
CASSYLGQGGEQYF
TGTGCCAGCAGTTACTTGGGACAGGGAGGCGAGCAGTACTTC
>TRBJ1-2|.|TRBV19|.
CASSIRDGYTF
TGTGCCAGTAGTATCCGGGATGGCTACACCTTC
>TRBJ2-7|once|TRBV7-9|.
CASSPQFSQGNYEQYF
TGTGCCAGCAGCCCTCAATTTTCGCAGGGGAACTACGAGCAGTACTTC
>TRBJ1-1|.|TRBV7-8|TRBD1
CASSLTGGNTEAFF
TGTGCCAGCAGCTTAACAGGGGGTAACACTGAAGCTTTCTTT
>TRBJ1-3|.|TRBV5-1|.
CASSLGQAFRAGNTIYF
TGCGCCAGCAGCTTGGGACAGGCGTTTAGGGCTGGAAACACCATATATTTT
>TRBJ1-2|.|TRBV6-4|.
CASSDLPGNYYGYTF
TGTGCCAGCAGTGACCTGCCAGGGAATTACTATGGCTACACCTTC
>TRBJ1-3|.|TRBV28|.
CASSTGLNSGNTIYF
TGTGCCAGCAGTACGGGACTTAATTCTGGAAACACCATATATTTT
>TRBJ2-3|.|TRBV6-6|.
CACYRAPSTDTQYF
TGTGCCTGCTATCGCGCGCCAAGCACAGATACGCAGTATTTT
>TRBJ2-2|.|TRBV2|.
CATALGRSNTGELFF
TGTGCCACCGCCCTCGGCAGGTCGAACACCGGGGAGCTGTTTTTT
>TRBJ1-2|many|TRBV27|TRBD1
CASSSYRGPGGYTF
TGTGCCAGCAGTTCCTACAGGGGGCCGGGGGGCTACACCTTC
>TRBJ2-5|.|TRBV5-1|.
CASSATSVSETQYF
TGCGCCAGCAGCGCCACTAGTGTTTCGGAGACCCAGTACTTC
>TRBJ2-7|once|TRBV27|.
CASSLPVGGRSGEQYF
TGTGCCAGCAGTTTACCGGTGGGGGGAAGATCGGGCGAGCAGTACTTC
>TRBJ1-2|.|TRBV29-1|.
CSVESGGWWSGYTF
TGCAGCGTTGAAAGTGGGGGCTGGTGGAGTGGCTACACCTTC
>TRBJ2-5|.|TRBV11-3|TRBD2
CASSRRGEEVGAETQYF
TGTGCCAGCAGCCGGCGGGGGGAAGAGGTGGGGGCAGAGACCCAGTACTTC
>TRBJ1-4|.|TRBV7-9|.
CASSLWPRGSEKLFF
TGTGCCAGCAGCTTATGGCCGCGGGGTAGTGAAAAACTGTTTTTT
>TRBJ2-5|.|TRBV28|TRBD2
CASSLGLAGETQYF
TGTGCCAGCAGTCTCGGACTAGCGGGAGAGACCCAGTACTTC
>TRBJ2-7|.|TRBV7-2|.
CASSSPLGAVRDEQYF
TGTGCCAGCAGCTCCCCCCTAGGGGCGGTCCGGGACGAGCAGTACTTC
>TRBJ2-1|.|TRBV7-2|TRBD2
CASSLRGGGSFYNEQFF
TGTGCCAGCAGCCTCCGAGGCGGCGGGAGCTTTTACAATGAGCAGTTCTTC
>TRBJ1-4|.|TRBV27|.
CASAGLNEKLFF
TGTGCCAGCGCAGGCCTGAATGAAAAACTGTTTTTT